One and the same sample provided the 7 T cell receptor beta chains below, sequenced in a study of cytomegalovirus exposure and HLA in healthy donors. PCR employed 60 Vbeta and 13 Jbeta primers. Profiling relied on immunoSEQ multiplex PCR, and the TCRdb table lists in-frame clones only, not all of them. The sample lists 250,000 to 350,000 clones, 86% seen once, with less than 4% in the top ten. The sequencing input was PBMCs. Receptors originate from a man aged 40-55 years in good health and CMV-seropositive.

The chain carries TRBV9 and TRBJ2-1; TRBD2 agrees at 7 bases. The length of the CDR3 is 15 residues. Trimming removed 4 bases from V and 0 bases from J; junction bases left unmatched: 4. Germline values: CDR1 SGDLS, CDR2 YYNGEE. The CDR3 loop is CASSPSGSSYNEQFF. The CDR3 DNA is TGTGCCAGCAGCCCTAGCGGAAGCTCCTACAATGAGCAGTTCTTC.

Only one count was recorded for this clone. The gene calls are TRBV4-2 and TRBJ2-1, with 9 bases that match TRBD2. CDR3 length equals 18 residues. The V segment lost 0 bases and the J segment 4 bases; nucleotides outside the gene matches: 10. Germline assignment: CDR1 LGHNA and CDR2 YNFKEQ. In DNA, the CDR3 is TGTGCCAGCAGCCAAGATAGGGCGGGAGGGCCGGGATACAATGAGCAGTTCTTC. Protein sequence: CASSQDRAGGPGYNEQFF.

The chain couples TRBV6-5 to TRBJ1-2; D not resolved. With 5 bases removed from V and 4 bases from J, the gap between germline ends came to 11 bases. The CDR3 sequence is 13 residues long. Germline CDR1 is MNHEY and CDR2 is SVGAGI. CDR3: CASSEVLGYGYTF. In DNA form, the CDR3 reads TGTGCCAGCAGTGAGGTCCTTGGCTATGGCTACACCTTC.

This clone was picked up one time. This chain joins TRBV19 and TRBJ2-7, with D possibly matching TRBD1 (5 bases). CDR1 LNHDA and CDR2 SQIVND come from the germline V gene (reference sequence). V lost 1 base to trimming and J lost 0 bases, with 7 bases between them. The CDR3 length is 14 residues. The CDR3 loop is CASSIATASYEQYF. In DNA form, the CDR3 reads TGTGCCAGTAGTATAGCGACAGCCTCCTACGAGCAGTACTTC.

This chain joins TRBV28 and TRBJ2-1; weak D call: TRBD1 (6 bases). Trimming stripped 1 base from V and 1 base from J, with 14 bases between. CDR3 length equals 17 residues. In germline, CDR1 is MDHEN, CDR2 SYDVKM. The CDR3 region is CASSLSVWGTSYNEQFF. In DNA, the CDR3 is TGTGCCAGCAGTTTATCGGTCTGGGGGACATCCTACAATGAGCAGTTCTTC.

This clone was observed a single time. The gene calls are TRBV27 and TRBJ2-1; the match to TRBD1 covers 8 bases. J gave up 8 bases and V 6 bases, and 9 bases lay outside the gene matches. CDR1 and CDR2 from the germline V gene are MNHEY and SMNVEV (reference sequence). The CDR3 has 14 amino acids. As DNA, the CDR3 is TGTGCCAGCAGCCTCCGGGACAGGTTCCATGAGCAGTTCTTC. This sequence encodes CASSLRDRFHEQFF.

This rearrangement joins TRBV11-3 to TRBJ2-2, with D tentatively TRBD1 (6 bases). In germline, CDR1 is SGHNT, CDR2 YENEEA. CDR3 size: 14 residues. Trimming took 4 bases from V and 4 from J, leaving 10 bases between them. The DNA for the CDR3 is TGTGCCAGCAGCTCCCTCAGGGGCACCGGGGAGCTGTTTTTT. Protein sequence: CASSSLRGTGELFF.